This T cell receptor (beta chain) was sequenced for a study of cytotoxic CD8 clonotypes in ibrutinib-treated CLL (dated by TCRdb to 2020 to 2023). For the wider study: The cohort had over ten relapsed/refractory and more than 14 treatment-naive patients; 17 to 18 were IGHV unmutated. Partial responses were observed in roughly 25 patients and complete responses in 2; after a median follow-up of around 68 months, remission was maintained in roughly 15 patients and progression was observed in some 12. All remission and progressive disease samples were collected while patients were still receiving ibrutinib. Cryopreserved peripheral blood mononuclear cells were obtained before treatment, at response, and at either sustained remission or disease progression. Samples averaged roughly 260,000 productive templates and tens of thousands of productive rearrangements. Of the approximately 90 participants in the trial, 26 had longitudinal samples available. Samples at response were collected after a median of roughly 13 months of treatment, with a range of about 6 to 40 months. Broader findings and caveats from the paper: Lymph node repertoires were not examined, and the timing of sampling was not matched between patients in sustained remission and those whose disease progressed. An increase in clonality was observed at ibrutinib response, with clonality remaining stable during sustained remission and falling back toward baseline at progression. Baseline clonality was found to be higher than that of age-matched healthy donors and was strongly correlated with circulating CD8+ T-cell counts. Public clonotypes were rare and either contracted or stayed stable during treatment, and the rise in clonality at ibrutinib response reflected the expansion of private clonotypes.

Turning to this clone: Its antigen is unknown. Per-base qualities were not stored, and no clone one base away is much larger.

A distance of 10 bases separates the germline ends of V and J, which lose 0 bases and 1 base respectively. For CDR1 and CDR2, the germline V gene lists KGHSH and LQKENI. The CDR3 sequence holds 15 residues, the cysteine and phenylalanine included. Left in the record is the CDR3 DNA by itself, 45 bases read in frame from the first base. The time point label, read with the paper, signifies: about 11 months on ibrutinib. For TCR beta library preparation, approximately 1.8 micrograms of genomic DNA was extracted from cryopreserved PBMCs. High-throughput TCR beta sequencing was performed on longitudinal blood samples from CLL patients receiving ibrutinib monotherapy. The patients took part in an open-label, single-center phase 2 trial of ibrutinib monotherapy. The goal of deep resolution MiSeq sequencing was a depth between 1 in 1 million and 1 in 200,000 T cells, and coverage averaged 10x per clonotype. The immunoSEQ hsTCRB Kit was used to generate TCR beta libraries. The paper's processing steps were these. Data were analyzed with ImmunoSEQ Data Assistant and ImmunoSEQ Analyzer, with V, D and J genes assigned per IMGT definitions. Clonality was computed as one minus normalized Shannon entropy of productive rearrangement frequencies, ranging from 0 to 1. Only overrepresented clonotypes making up at least 0.05% of each patient's repertoire were included in the public clonotype analysis. About twelve age-matched healthy donor repertoires from immuneACCESS were used as controls for clonality. This is the immuneACCESS table as TCRdb keeps it, with only in-frame sequences that have V and J called. A part of the clones is gone; compared with another copy, unresolved V genes explain less than half, and the rest is unexplained. The V and J calls and clone size were taken over from that table, and D and trimming were inferred from the DNA. The sample yields about 97,000 clones; around 73% were counted once. Under 35% of the sample comes from the top ten.

The sequence is built from TRBV18 and TRBJ2-7; D gene: possibly TRBD1, on 5 matching bases. This specimen consisted of PBMCs, obtained after 12 months of ibrutinib treatment. This sequence originates from a human donor with chronic lymphocytic leukemia. This receptor has the CDR3 CASSPPGRYSYEQYF. The sequenced DNA is TGTGCCAGCTCACCACCGGGGCGATATTCCTACGAGCAGTACTTC.